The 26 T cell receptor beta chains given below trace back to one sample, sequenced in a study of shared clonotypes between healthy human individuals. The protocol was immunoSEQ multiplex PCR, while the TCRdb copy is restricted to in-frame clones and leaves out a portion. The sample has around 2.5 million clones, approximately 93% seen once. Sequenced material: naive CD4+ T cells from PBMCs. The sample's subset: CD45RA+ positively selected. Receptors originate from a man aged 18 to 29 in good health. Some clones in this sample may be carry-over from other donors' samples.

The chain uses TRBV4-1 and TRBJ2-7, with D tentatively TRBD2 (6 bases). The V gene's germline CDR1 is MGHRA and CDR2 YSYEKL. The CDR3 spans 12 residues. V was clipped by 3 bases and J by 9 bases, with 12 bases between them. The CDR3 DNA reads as TGCGCCAGCAGCCAGGACTACGGGGGGCAGTACTTC. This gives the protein CASSQDYGGQYF.

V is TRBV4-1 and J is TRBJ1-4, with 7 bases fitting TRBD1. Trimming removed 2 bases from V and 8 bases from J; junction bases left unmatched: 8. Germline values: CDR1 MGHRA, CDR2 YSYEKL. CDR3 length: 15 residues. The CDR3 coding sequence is TGCGCCAGCAGCCAACCCGACAGGGAAGGGGAAAAACTGTTTTTT. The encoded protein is CASSQPDREGEKLFF.

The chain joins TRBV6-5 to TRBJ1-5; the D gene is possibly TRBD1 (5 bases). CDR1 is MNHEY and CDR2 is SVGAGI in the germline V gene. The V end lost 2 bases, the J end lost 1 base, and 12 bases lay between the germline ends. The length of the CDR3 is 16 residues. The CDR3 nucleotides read TGTGCCAGCAGTTACCGGGGCTTATGGAGCAATCAGCCCCAGCATTTT. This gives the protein CASSYRGLWSNQPQHF.

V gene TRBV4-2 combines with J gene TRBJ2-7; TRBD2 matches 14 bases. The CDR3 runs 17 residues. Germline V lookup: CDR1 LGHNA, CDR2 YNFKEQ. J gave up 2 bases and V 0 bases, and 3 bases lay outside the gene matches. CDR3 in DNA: TGTGCCAGCAGCCAAGAGGGGACTAGCGGGAGCCCCTACGAGCAGTACTTC. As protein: CASSQEGTSGSPYEQYF.

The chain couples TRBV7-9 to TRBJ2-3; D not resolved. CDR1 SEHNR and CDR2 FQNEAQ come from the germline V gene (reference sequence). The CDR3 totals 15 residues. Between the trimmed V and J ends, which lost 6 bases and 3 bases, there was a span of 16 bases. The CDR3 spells CASRRPALSTDTQYF. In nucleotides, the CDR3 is TGTGCCAGCAGGAGGCCAGCCCTTTCGACAGATACGCAGTATTTT. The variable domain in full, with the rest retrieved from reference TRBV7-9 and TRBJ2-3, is DTGVSQNPRHKITKRGQNVTFRCDPISEHNRLYWYRQTLGQGPEFLTYFQNEAQLEKSRLLSDRFSAERPKGSFSTLEIQRTEQGDSAMYLCASRRPALSTDTQYFGPGTRLTVL.

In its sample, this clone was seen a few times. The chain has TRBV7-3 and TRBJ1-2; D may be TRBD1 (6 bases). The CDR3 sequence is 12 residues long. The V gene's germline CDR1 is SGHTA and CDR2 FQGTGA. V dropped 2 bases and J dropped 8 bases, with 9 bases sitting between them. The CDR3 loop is CASSLDDRGYTF. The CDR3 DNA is TGTGCCAGCAGCTTAGATGACAGGGGCTACACCTTC.

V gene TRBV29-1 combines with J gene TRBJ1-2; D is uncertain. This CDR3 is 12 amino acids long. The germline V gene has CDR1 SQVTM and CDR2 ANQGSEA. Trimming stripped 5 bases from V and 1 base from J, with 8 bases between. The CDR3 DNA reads TGCAGCGTTACACACTTTAACTATGGCTACACCTTC. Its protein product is CSVTHFNYGYTF.

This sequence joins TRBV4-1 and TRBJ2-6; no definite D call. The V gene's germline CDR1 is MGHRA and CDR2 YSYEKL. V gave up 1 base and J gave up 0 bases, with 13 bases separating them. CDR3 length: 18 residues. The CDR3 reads CASSQVIWESSGANVLTF. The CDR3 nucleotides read TGCGCCAGCAGCCAAGTAATATGGGAAAGCTCTGGGGCCAACGTCCTGACTTTC.

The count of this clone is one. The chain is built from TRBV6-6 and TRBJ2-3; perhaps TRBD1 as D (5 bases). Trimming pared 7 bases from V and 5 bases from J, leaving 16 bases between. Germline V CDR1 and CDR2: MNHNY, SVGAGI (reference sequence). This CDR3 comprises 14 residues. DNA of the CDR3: TGTGCCAGCACCCTCCGGCAGGGCGTAGATACGCAGTATTTT. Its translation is CASTLRQGVDTQYF.

The CDR3 DNA is TGCAGTGCCCCAGGGGTCGGCTACACCTTC. Protein: CSAPGVGYTF. The chain recombines TRBV20-1 with TRBJ1-2; possibly TRBD1 for D (6 bases). The CDR3 length is 10 residues. Trimming left V 6 bases short and J 8 bases short, with 10 bases between. Germline assignment: CDR1 DFQATT and CDR2 SNEGSKA (reference sequence).

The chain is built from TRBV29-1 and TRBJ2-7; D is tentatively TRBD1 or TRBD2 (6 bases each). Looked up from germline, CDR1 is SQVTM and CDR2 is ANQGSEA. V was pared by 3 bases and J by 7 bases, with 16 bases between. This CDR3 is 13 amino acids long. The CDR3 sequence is CSVEYGGTGEQYF. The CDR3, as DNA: TGCAGCGTTGAGTACGGGGGCACAGGGGAGCAGTACTTC.

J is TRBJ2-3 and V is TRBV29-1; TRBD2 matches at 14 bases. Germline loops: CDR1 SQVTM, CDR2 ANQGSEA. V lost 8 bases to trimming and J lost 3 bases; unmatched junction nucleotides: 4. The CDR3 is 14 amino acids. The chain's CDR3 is CSTRTSGRTDTQYF. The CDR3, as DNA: TGCAGCACTCGGACTAGCGGGAGGACAGATACGCAGTATTTT.

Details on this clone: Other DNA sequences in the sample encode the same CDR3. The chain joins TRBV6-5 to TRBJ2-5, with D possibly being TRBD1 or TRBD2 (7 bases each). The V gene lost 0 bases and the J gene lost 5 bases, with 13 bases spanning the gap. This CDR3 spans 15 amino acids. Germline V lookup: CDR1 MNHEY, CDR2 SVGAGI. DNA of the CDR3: TGTGCCAGCAGTTACTCGGCAGGGGGAGGGGAGACCCAGTACTTC. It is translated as CASSYSAGGGETQYF.

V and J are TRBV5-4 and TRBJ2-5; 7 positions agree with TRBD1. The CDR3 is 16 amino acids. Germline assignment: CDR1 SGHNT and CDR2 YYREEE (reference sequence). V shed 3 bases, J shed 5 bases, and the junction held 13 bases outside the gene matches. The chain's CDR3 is CASSSAGPTGMETQYF. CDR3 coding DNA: TGTGCCAGCAGCTCCGCCGGGCCGACAGGGATGGAGACCCAGTACTTC.

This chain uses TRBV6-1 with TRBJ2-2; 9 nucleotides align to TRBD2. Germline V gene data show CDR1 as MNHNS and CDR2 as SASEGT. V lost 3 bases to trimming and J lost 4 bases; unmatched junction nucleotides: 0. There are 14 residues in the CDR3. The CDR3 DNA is TGTGCCAGCAGTGAGCGGGGGGGCACCGGGGAGCTGTTTTTT. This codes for CASSERGGTGELFF.

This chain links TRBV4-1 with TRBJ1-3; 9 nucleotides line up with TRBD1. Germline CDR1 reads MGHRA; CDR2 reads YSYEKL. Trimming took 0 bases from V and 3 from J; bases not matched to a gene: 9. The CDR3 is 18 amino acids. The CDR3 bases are TGCGCCAGCAGCCAAGATTGGGGGACAGGGTTAGTTGGAAACACCATATATTTT. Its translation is CASSQDWGTGLVGNTIYF.

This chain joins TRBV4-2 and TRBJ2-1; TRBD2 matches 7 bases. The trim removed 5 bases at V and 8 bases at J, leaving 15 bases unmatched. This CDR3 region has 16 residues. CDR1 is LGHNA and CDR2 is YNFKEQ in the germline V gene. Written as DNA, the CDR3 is TGTGCCAGCAGCACCCGCGGGGCGGGAGATCCCCATGAGCAGTTCTTC. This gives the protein CASSTRGAGDPHEQFF.

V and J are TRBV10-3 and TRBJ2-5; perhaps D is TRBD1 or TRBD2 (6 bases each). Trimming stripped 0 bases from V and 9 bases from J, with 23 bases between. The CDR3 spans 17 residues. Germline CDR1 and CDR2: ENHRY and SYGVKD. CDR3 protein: CAISESKTGTGSGAQYF. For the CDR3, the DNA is TGTGCCATCAGTGAGTCGAAAACAGGGACCGGATCGGGGGCCCAGTACTTC.

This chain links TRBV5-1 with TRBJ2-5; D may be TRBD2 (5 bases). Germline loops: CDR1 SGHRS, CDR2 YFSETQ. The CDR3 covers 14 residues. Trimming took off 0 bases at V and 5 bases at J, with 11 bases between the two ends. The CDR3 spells CASSLEASRETQYF. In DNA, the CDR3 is TGCGCCAGCAGCTTGGAGGCTAGCAGGGAGACCCAGTACTTC. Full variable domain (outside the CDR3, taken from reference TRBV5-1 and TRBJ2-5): KAGVTQTPRYLIKTRGQQVTLSCSPISGHRSVSWYQQTPGQGLQFLFEYFSETQRNKGNFPGRFSGRQFSNSRSEMNVSTLELGDSALYLCASSLEASRETQYFGPGTRLLVL.

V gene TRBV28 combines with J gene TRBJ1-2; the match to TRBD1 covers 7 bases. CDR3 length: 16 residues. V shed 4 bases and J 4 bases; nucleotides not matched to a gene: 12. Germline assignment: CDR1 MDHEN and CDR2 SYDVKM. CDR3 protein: CASSSIGGRQLYGYTF. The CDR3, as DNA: TGTGCCAGCAGTTCAATAGGGGGCAGGCAGCTCTATGGCTACACCTTC.

The CDR3 loop reads CASSLQSTGNGNQPQHF. For the CDR3, the DNA is TGTGCCAGCTCACTCCAAAGTACAGGGAATGGCAATCAGCCCCAGCATTTT. This chain connects TRBV18 to TRBJ1-5; possibly TRBD1 for D (6 bases). The CDR3 contains 17 residues. Germline V lookup: CDR1 KGHSH, CDR2 LQKENI. V was cut by 4 bases and J by 2 bases, with 18 bases left in between.

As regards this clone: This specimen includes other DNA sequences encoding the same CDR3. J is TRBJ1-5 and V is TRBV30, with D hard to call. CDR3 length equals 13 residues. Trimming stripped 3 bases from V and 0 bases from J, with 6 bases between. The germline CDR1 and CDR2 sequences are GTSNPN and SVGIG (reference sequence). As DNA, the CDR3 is TGTGCCTGGAGCCCGGATAGCAATCAGCCCCAGCATTTT. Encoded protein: CAWSPDSNQPQHF.

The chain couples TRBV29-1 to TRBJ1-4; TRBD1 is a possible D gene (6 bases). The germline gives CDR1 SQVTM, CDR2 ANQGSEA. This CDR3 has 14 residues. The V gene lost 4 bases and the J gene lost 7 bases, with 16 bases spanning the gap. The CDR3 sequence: CSVATGTLGEKLFF. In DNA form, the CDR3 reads TGCAGCGTTGCGACCGGGACATTAGGTGAAAAACTGTTTTTT.

The CDR3 loop is CASSLARQSQETQYF. DNA for the CDR3: TGTGCCAGCAGCTTAGCGCGACAATCTCAAGAGACCCAGTACTTC. The chain links TRBV7-9 to TRBJ2-5; no clear D. This CDR3 spans 15 amino acids. V lost 0 bases and J lost 2, with 10 bases in between. Germline V lookup: CDR1 SEHNR, CDR2 FQNEAQ (reference sequence).

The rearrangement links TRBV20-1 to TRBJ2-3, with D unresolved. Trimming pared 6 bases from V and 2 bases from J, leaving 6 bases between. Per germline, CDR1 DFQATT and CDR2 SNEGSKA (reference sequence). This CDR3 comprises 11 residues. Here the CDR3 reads CSAQHTDTQYF. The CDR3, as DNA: TGCAGTGCCCAACACACAGATACGCAGTATTTT.

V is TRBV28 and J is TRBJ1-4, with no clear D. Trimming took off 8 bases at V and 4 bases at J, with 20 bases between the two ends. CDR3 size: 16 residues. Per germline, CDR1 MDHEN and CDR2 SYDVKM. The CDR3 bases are TGTGCCAGCCGTTACCGCTCCTGGGGATTTAATGAAAAACTGTTTTTT. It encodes CASRYRSWGFNEKLFF.